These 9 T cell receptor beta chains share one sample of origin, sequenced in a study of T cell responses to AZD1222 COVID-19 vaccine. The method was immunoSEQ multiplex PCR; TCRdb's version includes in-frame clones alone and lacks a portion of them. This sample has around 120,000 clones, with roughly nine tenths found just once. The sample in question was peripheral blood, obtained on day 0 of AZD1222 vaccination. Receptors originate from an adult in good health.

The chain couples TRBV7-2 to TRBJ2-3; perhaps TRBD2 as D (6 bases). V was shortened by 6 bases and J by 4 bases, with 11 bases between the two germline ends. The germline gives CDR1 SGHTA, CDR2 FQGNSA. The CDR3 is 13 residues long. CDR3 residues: CASSPPGADTQYF. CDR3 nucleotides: TGTGCCAGCAGTCCGCCGGGGGCAGATACGCAGTATTTT.

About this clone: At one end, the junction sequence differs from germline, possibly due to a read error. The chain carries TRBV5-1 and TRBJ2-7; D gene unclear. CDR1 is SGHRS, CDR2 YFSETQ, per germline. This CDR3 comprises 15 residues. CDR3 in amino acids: CASSAALAPSDEQYF. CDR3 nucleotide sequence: TGCGCCAGCAGCGCCGCGTTGGCCCCCTCCGACGAGCAGTACTTC.

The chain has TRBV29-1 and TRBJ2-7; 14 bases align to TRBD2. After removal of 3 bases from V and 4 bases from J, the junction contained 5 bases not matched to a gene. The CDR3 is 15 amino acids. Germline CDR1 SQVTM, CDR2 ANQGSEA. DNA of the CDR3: TGCAGCGTTGATGGGACTAGCGGGAGCAGGTACGAGCAGTACTTC. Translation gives CSVDGTSGSRYEQYF.

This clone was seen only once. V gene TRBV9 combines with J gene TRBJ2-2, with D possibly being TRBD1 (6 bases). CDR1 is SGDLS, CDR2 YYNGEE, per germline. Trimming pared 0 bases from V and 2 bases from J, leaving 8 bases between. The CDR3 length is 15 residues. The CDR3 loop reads CASSVGTANTGELFF. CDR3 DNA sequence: TGTGCCAGCAGCGTAGGGACAGCCAACACCGGGGAGCTGTTTTTT.

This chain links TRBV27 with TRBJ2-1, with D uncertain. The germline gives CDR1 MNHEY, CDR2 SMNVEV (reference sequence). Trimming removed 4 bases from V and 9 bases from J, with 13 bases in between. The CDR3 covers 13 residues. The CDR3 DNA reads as TGTGCCAGCAGTTCGACCTTACGCGGTGAGCAGTTCTTC. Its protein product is CASSSTLRGEQFF.

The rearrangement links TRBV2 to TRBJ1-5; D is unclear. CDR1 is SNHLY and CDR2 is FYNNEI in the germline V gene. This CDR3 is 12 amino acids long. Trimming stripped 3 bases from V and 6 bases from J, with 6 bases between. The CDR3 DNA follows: TGTGCCAGCAGTGACCGGGGTCAGCCCCAGCATTTT. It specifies CASSDRGQPQHF.

CDR3 sequence reads: CAGRGQGSDGELFF. CDR3 bases: TGTGCCGGTCGGGGACAGGGATCCGACGGGGAGCTGTTTTTT. This chain joins TRBV19 and TRBJ2-2; 9 nucleotides agree with TRBD1. In germline, CDR1 is LNHDA, CDR2 SQIVND (reference sequence). The V gene end was trimmed by 11 bases and the J gene end by 7 bases; junction bases not matched to a gene: 11. CDR3 length equals 14 residues.

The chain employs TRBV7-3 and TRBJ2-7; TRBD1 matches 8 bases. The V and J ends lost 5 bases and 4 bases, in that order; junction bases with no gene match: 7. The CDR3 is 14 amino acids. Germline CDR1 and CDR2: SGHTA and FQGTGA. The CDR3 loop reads CASSPTGDRYEQYF. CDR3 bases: TGTGCCAGCAGCCCGACAGGGGACCGATACGAGCAGTACTTC. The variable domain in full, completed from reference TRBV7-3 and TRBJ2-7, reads GAGVSQTPSNKVTEKGKYVELRCDPISGHTALYWYRQSLGQGPEFLIYFQGTGAADDSGLPNDRFFAVRPEGSVSTLKIQRTERGDSAVYLCASSPTGDRYEQYFGPGTRLTVT.

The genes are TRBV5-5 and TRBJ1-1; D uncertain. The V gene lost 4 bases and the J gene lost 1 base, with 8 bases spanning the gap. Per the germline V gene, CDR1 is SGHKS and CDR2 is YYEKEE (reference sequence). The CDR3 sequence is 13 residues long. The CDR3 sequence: CASSHRANTEAFF. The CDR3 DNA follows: TGTGCCAGCAGCCACCGGGCGAACACTGAAGCTTTCTTT.